The 32 T cell receptor beta chains below were found in one sample sequenced in a study of blood T cell repertoires in COVID-19. TCRdb keeps only in-frame clones here, not all; method: immunoSEQ multiplex PCR. This table has about 440,000 clones, 90% appearing once. Sequenced sample: PBMCs or T cells enriched from blood (not recorded which). The receptors stem from a man younger than 35 who had recovered from COVID-19.

The CDR3 coding sequence is TGTGCCAGTACGGGACTAGCGGGAACCGGGGAGCTGTTTTTT. Encoded protein: CASTGLAGTGELFF. V usage is TRBV19 and J usage is TRBJ2-2; 13 bases match TRBD2. Germline V gene lookup returns CDR1 LNHDA and CDR2 SQIVND (reference sequence). The CDR3 contains 14 residues. With 7 bases clipped from V and 5 bases from J, the junction kept 1 base outside the gene matches.

The chain combines TRBV7-9 with TRBJ2-1, with a weak D call TRBD2 (5 bases). This CDR3 comprises 14 residues. V lost 2 bases, J lost 0 bases, and 5 bases lay in between. CDR1 SEHNR and CDR2 FQNEAQ come from the germline V gene (reference sequence). CDR3 sequence: CASSLTSSYNEQFF. Here the CDR3 DNA reads TGTGCCAGCAGCTTAACTAGCTCCTACAATGAGCAGTTCTTC.

The chain carries TRBV29-1 and TRBJ2-7, with a weak D call TRBD1 (5 bases). This CDR3 region has 13 residues. The V gene lost 1 base and the J gene lost 6 bases, with 13 bases spanning the gap. Per germline, CDR1 SQVTM and CDR2 ANQGSEA. The CDR3 nucleotides read TGCAGCGTTGAAGTCCCGACAGCCGCCGAGCAGTACTTC. Protein sequence: CSVEVPTAAEQYF.

The chain recombines TRBV11-3 with TRBJ1-1; TRBD1 aligns across 9 bases. This CDR3 contains 18 residues. Germline CDR1 and CDR2: SGHNT and YENEEA. The junction had 16 bases not matched to a gene; V was cut back by 4 bases and J by 4 bases. This CDR3 reads CASSSRTGEILSFTEAFF. The CDR3 DNA reads TGTGCCAGCAGCTCCCGGACAGGGGAGATACTCTCTTTCACTGAAGCTTTCTTT.

The V call is TRBV7-2, the J call TRBJ1-2, with 7 bases identical to TRBD1. The CDR3 length is 13 residues. Germline values: CDR1 SGHTA, CDR2 FQGNSA. Unmatched junction bases numbered 8, after V lost 5 bases and J lost 8 bases. CDR3 sequence reads: CASSPLTGVGYTF. In nucleotides, the CDR3 is TGTGCCAGCAGCCCGCTAACAGGGGTCGGCTACACCTTC.

The chain joins TRBV7-9 to TRBJ1-4; D call uncertain. With 0 bases removed from V and 3 bases from J, the gap between germline ends came to 11 bases. Germline lookup yields CDR1 SEHNR and CDR2 FQNEAQ (reference sequence). The CDR3 contains 16 residues. This chain's CDR3 is CASSLAGNSANEKLFF. In DNA, the CDR3 is TGTGCCAGCAGCTTAGCTGGTAACAGTGCTAATGAAAAACTGTTTTTT.

The gene calls are TRBV9 and TRBJ1-2, with 7 positions matching TRBD1. V gave up 2 bases and J gave up 4 bases; unmatched junction bases: 11. CDR3 length: 16 amino acids. Germline assignment: CDR1 SGDLS and CDR2 YYNGEE. The CDR3 DNA reads TGTGCCAGCAGCGTCGAAGGGGGCAGTTCCTTCTATGGCTACACCTTC. It specifies CASSVEGGSSFYGYTF.

The gene calls are TRBV7-9 and TRBJ2-1, with 16 bases identical to TRBD2. The germline V gene encodes CDR1 SEHNR and CDR2 FQNEAQ (reference sequence). The junction had 4 bases not matched to a gene; V was cut back by 5 bases and J by 6 bases. The CDR3 has 16 amino acids. The CDR3 DNA sequence: TGTGCCAGCAGCGGGACTAGCGGGAGGGCCTCCAATGAGCAGTTCTTC. Protein: CASSGTSGRASNEQFF.

The chain employs TRBV19 and TRBJ1-3; D remains unclear. The length of the CDR3 is 15 residues. Trimming took 3 bases from V and 0 from J, leaving 9 bases between them. Germline V lookup: CDR1 LNHDA, CDR2 SQIVND (reference sequence). The CDR3 sequence is CASSILHSSGNTIYF. The CDR3 bases are TGTGCCAGTAGTATCTTACACAGCTCTGGAAACACCATATATTTT.

The rearrangement joins TRBV27 to TRBJ1-2; D is ambiguous. Trimming shortened V by 3 bases and J by 2 bases, and 7 bases separated the two germline ends. The CDR3 runs to 13 residues. CDR1 is MNHEY, CDR2 SMNVEV, per germline (reference sequence). The DNA for the CDR3 is TGTGCCAGCAGTTTTCCGGGGAACTATGGCTACACCTTC. Translating gives CASSFPGNYGYTF.

The chain is built from TRBV5-4 and TRBJ2-5; no firm D call. V lost 4 bases and J lost 1, with 11 bases in between. CDR3 length equals 14 residues. Germline lookup yields CDR1 SGHNT and CDR2 YYREEE (reference sequence). CDR3 sequence: CASSLRPGQETQYF. In DNA form, the CDR3 reads TGTGCCAGCAGCCTAAGACCGGGCCAAGAGACCCAGTACTTC.

The chain carries TRBV28 and TRBJ2-7; TRBD1 agrees at 7 bases. This CDR3 has 12 residues. Trimming removed 8 bases from V and 4 bases from J; junction bases left unmatched: 5. Germline V CDR1 and CDR2: MDHEN, SYDVKM. This chain's CDR3 is CASQGTVYEQYF. The CDR3 region has the DNA TGTGCCAGCCAGGGGACAGTATACGAGCAGTACTTC. The variable domain in full, with the rest retrieved from reference TRBV28 and TRBJ2-7, is DVKVTQSSRYLVKRTGEKVFLECVQDMDHENMFWYRQDPGLGLRLIYFSYDVKMKEKGDIPEGYSVSREKKERFSLILESASTNQTSMYLCASQGTVYEQYFGPGTRLTVT.

V is TRBV19 and J is TRBJ2-1, with D perhaps TRBD2 (6 bases). With 8 bases removed from V and 7 bases from J, the gap between germline ends came to 18 bases. CDR1 is LNHDA, CDR2 SQIVND, per germline (reference sequence). The CDR3 sequence is 14 residues long. CDR3 loop: CASGTAGRVNEQFF. CDR3 sequence (DNA): TGTGCCAGTGGGACGGCGGGAAGGGTGAATGAGCAGTTCTTC.

In its sample, this clone was seen a few times. The rearrangement links TRBV4-1 to TRBJ1-5; 7 bases fit TRBD1. CDR3 length: 15 amino acids. Germline lookup yields CDR1 MGHRA and CDR2 YSYEKL. V shed 3 bases and J 4 bases; nucleotides not matched to a gene: 6. This CDR3 is CASSHPTGDNQPQHF. CDR3 DNA: TGCGCCAGCAGCCACCCAACAGGGGATAATCAGCCCCAGCATTTT.

The V call is TRBV2, the J call TRBJ1-1, with TRBD1 as a possible D gene (6 bases). The V gene lost 6 bases and the J gene lost 2 bases, with 13 bases spanning the gap. The CDR3 is made up of 14 amino acids. Germline lookup yields CDR1 SNHLY and CDR2 FYNNEI. The CDR3 DNA reads as TGTGCCAGCAGAAGACCGGGACAAAACACTGAAGCTTTCTTT. Translated, it gives CASRRPGQNTEAFF.

This rearrangement joins TRBV6-1 to TRBJ1-5; 10 bases align to TRBD1. This CDR3 spans 16 amino acids. The germline V gene has CDR1 MNHNS and CDR2 SASEGT. V shed 4 bases, J shed 3 bases, and the junction held 6 bases outside the gene matches. Here the CDR3 reads CASSAWDRGNNQPQHF. The CDR3 region has the DNA TGTGCCAGCAGTGCCTGGGACAGGGGTAACAATCAGCCCCAGCATTTT.

The V call is TRBV10-3, the J call TRBJ1-4; 7 nucleotides match TRBD1. The CDR3 has 15 amino acids. Trimming cost V 6 bases and J 0 bases; bases outside gene matches: 4. Looked up from germline, CDR1 is ENHRY and CDR2 is SYGVKD. The CDR3 nucleotides read TGTGCCATCAGCCTAACAGGGGCAACTAATGAAAAACTGTTTTTT. Translation: CAISLTGATNEKLFF.

The V call is TRBV15, the J call TRBJ1-4; the D gene is possibly TRBD1 (6 bases). CDR3 length: 14 residues. The V gene's germline CDR1 is LNHNV and CDR2 YYDKDF (reference sequence). V shed 1 base and J shed 8 bases, with 11 bases lying between them. CDR3 sequence reads: CATSRGGGAEKLFF. The CDR3 DNA reads as TGTGCCACCAGCAGAGGTGGGGGGGCGGAAAAACTGTTTTTT.

This clone came up a few times. The V call is TRBV27, the J call TRBJ2-5; TRBD2 aligns across 7 bases. Trimming removed 6 bases from V and 4 bases from J; junction bases left unmatched: 11. Germline lookup yields CDR1 MNHEY and CDR2 SMNVEV (reference sequence). The length of the CDR3 is 15 residues. CDR3 nucleotides: TGTGCCAGCAGACCGAAGACCGGGACTACAGAGACCCAGTACTTC. This encodes CASRPKTGTTETQYF.

The chain links TRBV6-5 to TRBJ2-4; tentatively, D is TRBD2 (6 bases). Per germline, CDR1 MNHEY and CDR2 SVGAGI. Trimming took off 0 bases at V and 7 bases at J, with 16 bases between the two ends. The CDR3 runs 16 residues. The CDR3 is CASSYSLLTSSNIQYF. The CDR3 DNA sequence: TGTGCCAGCAGTTACTCCCTCCTGACTAGTTCCAACATTCAGTACTTC.

The rearrangement links TRBV18 to TRBJ2-6, with D perhaps TRBD2 (5 bases). The V end was cut by 3 bases, the J end by 1 base, with 13 bases between. Germline lookup yields CDR1 KGHSH and CDR2 LQKENI. This CDR3 has 17 amino acids. The CDR3 DNA sequence: TGTGCCAGCTCACCTCGGACGGGAACTTCTGGGGCCAACGTCCTGACTTTC. It is translated as CASSPRTGTSGANVLTF.

The chain links TRBV28 to TRBJ1-1; D is unresolved. Germline V gives CDR1 MDHEN, CDR2 SYDVKM. The V and J ends lost 6 bases and 10 bases respectively, with 12 bases between them. The CDR3 consists of 11 residues. CDR3 in amino acids: CASRTIIGAFF. Written as DNA, the CDR3 is TGTGCCAGCAGAACAATCATTGGAGCTTTCTTT.

The chain is built from TRBV11-2 and TRBJ1-5; unclear D gene. Trimming took off 1 base at V and 2 bases at J, with 6 bases between the two ends. The germline V gene encodes CDR1 SGHAT and CDR2 FQNNGV. The CDR3 contains 14 residues. This chain's CDR3 is CASSLVSGNQPQHF. The DNA for the CDR3 is TGTGCCAGCAGCTTAGTATCGGGCAATCAGCCCCAGCATTTT.

In DNA, the CDR3 is TGTGCCAGCAGTGTAGACAGTAACAATGAGCAGTTCTTC. This sequence encodes CASSVDSNNEQFF. The chain couples TRBV12-3 or TRBV12-4 to TRBJ2-1, with a tentative D call TRBD1 (5 bases). The V end lost 5 bases, the J end lost 5 bases, and 10 bases lay between the germline ends. CDR3 size: 13 residues.

The chain employs TRBV6-5 and TRBJ2-5, with 10 nucleotides matching TRBD2. CDR1 is MNHEY and CDR2 is SVGAGI in the germline V gene. This CDR3 is 14 amino acids long. J gave up 3 bases and V 6 bases, and 4 bases lay outside the gene matches. In nucleotides, the CDR3 is TGTGCCAGCAGGCTCGGACTAGCGGAAGAGACCCAGTACTTC. Translating it yields CASRLGLAEETQYF.

The chain combines TRBV3-1 (or the pseudogene TRBV3-2) with TRBJ2-5; a weak D match, TRBD2 (5 bases). Germline V gene lookup returns CDR1 LGHDT and CDR2 YNNKEL (reference sequence). The CDR3 has 14 amino acids. The ends were cut back, 6 bases at V and 1 base at J, with 12 bases in the middle. CDR3 nucleotides: TGTGCCAGCAGTCGTCTAGCTTCCCAAGAGACCCAGTACTTC. This codes for CASSRLASQETQYF.

The table lists this clone with a count of one. V usage is TRBV6-1 and J usage is TRBJ2-7, with TRBD1 as a possible D gene (6 bases). This CDR3 contains 15 residues. Trimming shortened V by 3 bases and J by 4 bases, and 16 bases separated the two germline ends. Germline assignment: CDR1 MNHNS and CDR2 SASEGT. CDR3 residues: CASSEVWQGHYEQYF. CDR3 bases: TGTGCCAGCAGTGAGGTTTGGCAGGGACATTACGAGCAGTACTTC.

The chain recombines TRBV7-3 with TRBJ1-6, with a weak D call TRBD1 (5 bases). V was trimmed by 5 bases and J by 3 bases, leaving 8 bases between them. There are 14 residues in the CDR3. Germline V CDR1 and CDR2: SGHTA, FQGTGA. CDR3 residues: CASSLRDYNSPLHF. DNA for the CDR3: TGTGCCAGCAGCCTCAGGGACTATAATTCACCCCTCCACTTT.

This chain joins TRBV18 and TRBJ1-5, with D possibly TRBD1 on 5 matching bases. V was shortened by 4 bases and J by 4 bases, with 14 bases between the two germline ends. The CDR3 runs to 15 residues. Germline assignment: CDR1 KGHSH and CDR2 LQKENI. The CDR3 protein is CASSLSPGSNQPQHF. CDR3 sequence (DNA): TGTGCCAGCTCACTATCCCCAGGGTCGAATCAGCCCCAGCATTTT.

The chain employs TRBV19 and TRBJ1-1, with D uncertain. Trimming removed 7 bases from V and 8 bases from J, with 17 bases in between. The CDR3 has 13 residues. The germline V gene encodes CDR1 LNHDA and CDR2 SQIVND (reference sequence). The CDR3 is CASNYRTAPEAFF. In nucleotides, the CDR3 is TGTGCCAGTAACTACCGGACTGCCCCAGAAGCTTTCTTT.

The genes are TRBV28 and TRBJ2-6; D is unclear. Trimming shortened V by 6 bases and J by 0 bases, and 9 bases separated the two germline ends. Germline CDR1 and CDR2: MDHEN and SYDVKM. The CDR3 has 15 amino acids. CDR3 DNA sequence: TGTGCCAGCAGAAAACAGATCTCTGGGGCCAACGTCCTGACTTTC. It translates to CASRKQISGANVLTF.

The V call is TRBV30, the J call TRBJ1-4; no clear D. This CDR3 is 15 amino acids long. With 2 bases removed from V and 5 bases from J, the gap between germline ends came to 15 bases. CDR1 GTSNPN and CDR2 SVGIG come from the germline V gene (reference sequence). Written as DNA, the CDR3 is TGTGCCTGGAGTAAGAACGTGGCGGCAAATGAAAAACTGTTTTTT. This codes for CAWSKNVAANEKLFF. The whole variable domain, remainder taken from reference TRBV30 and TRBJ1-4, is SQTIHQWPATLVQPVGSPLSLECTVEGTSNPNLYWYRQAAGRGLQLLFYSVGIGQISSEVPQNLSASRPQDRQFILSSKKLLLSDSGFYLCAWSKNVAANEKLFFGSGTQLSVL.